The 6 T cell receptor beta chains below all came from one sample that was sequenced in a study of cytomegalovirus exposure and HLA in healthy donors (dated by TCRdb to 2015 to 2018). Library generation was performed with the immunoSEQ multiplex PCR assay. TCRdb mirrors the immuneACCESS table, restricted to in-frame sequences. Some clones are absent from its copies; in checked studies, under half trace to an unresolved V gene, and the reason for the others is unknown. In this sample the table shows 150,000 to 200,000 clones, just under 90% of which occur a single time. The ten most abundant clones make up about 9.4% of the sample. Source material: PBMCs. These receptor sequences come from a young woman in good health and CMV-seropositive.

This clone was detected once. This chain uses TRBV5-1 with TRBJ2-7, with 12 bases lining up with TRBD2. Germline V gives CDR1 SGHRS, CDR2 YFSETQ. The CDR3 consists of 15 residues. V was clipped by 5 bases and J by 2 bases; unmatched bases: 5. CDR3: CASSETSGSPYEQYF. In nucleotides, the CDR3 is TGCGCCAGCAGTGAGACTAGCGGGAGCCCCTACGAGCAGTACTTC.

The V gene is TRBV28, the J gene TRBJ1-2, with unresolved D. This CDR3 is built from 15 residues. Trimming took 10 bases from V and 3 from J, leaving 21 bases between them. Per germline, CDR1 MDHEN and CDR2 SYDVKM. In DNA form, the CDR3 reads TGTGCCACCCGGGGTGGCGGGGATCACTACTATGGCTACACCTTC. This encodes CATRGGGDHYYGYTF.

The CDR3 loop is CASSVGRDTQYF. The CDR3 DNA sequence: TGTGCCAGCAGCGTAGGTAGAGATACGCAGTATTTT. This chain joins TRBV9 and TRBJ2-3; D is uncertain. Germline V CDR1 and CDR2: SGDLS, YYNGEE. The V and J ends lost 0 bases and 5 bases respectively, with 4 bases between them. The CDR3 is 12 residues long.

The chain combines TRBV29-1 with TRBJ1-2, with TRBD1 matching 7 bases. J lost 3 bases, V lost 4 bases, and 5 bases had no gene match. Germline loops: CDR1 SQVTM, CDR2 ANQGSEA. This CDR3 contains 13 residues. The CDR3 DNA follows: TGCAGCGTTGTAGGGCAGGGGGACTATGGCTACACCTTC. Protein product: CSVVGQGDYGYTF.

V and J are TRBV9 and TRBJ1-5, with 7 bases aligning to TRBD1. The germline V gene encodes CDR1 SGDLS and CDR2 YYNGEE. CDR3 length equals 16 residues. The V gene end was trimmed by 4 bases and the J gene end by 5 bases; junction bases not matched to a gene: 12. The CDR3 reads CASSPSGGGIDQPQHF. CDR3 DNA: TGTGCCAGCAGCCCCAGTGGAGGGGGCATTGATCAGCCCCAGCATTTT.

The chain couples TRBV15 to TRBJ2-7; no definite D call. Germline V lookup: CDR1 LNHNV, CDR2 YYDKDF (reference sequence). CDR3 length equals 12 residues. V lost 1 base and J 6 bases, leaving 7 bases between the germline ends. CDR3 loop: CATSRVTGEQYF. The DNA of the CDR3 is TGTGCCACCAGCAGAGTTACGGGCGAGCAGTACTTC.